This TCR beta chain was sequenced during a study of blood T cell repertoires in COVID-19. Overall study context: Samples of COVID-19 (acute and convalescent) were obtained from the United States, Italy and Spain.

Germline values: CDR1 SGHNT, CDR2 YENEEA. The CDR3 totals 14 residues. The V and J ends lost 2 bases and 2 bases respectively, with 8 bases between them. Per the original data handling: From reference gene primer amplification, estimates of nucleated cell counts were derived. Assay used: immunoSEQ multiplex PCR; TCRdb lists only in-frame clones, some missing. The V and J calls and the clone size are those of that table, but D and trimming were determined from the DNA. The sample lists 250,000 to 300,000 clones, approximately 88% occurring once. Material: peripheral blood. The chain is built from TRBV11-3 and TRBJ2-3; no clear D gene. The sequence was obtained from a woman in her 70s with COVID-19, enrolled during active disease. This CDR3 reads CASSLNPLTDTQYF. The CDR3 coding sequence is TGTGCCAGCAGCTTAAACCCACTCACAGATACGCAGTATTTT. The full variable domain, completed using reference TRBV11-3 and TRBJ2-3, is EAGVVQSPRYKIIEKKQPVAFWCNPISGHNTLYWYLQNLGQGPELLIRYENEEAVDDSQLPKDRFSAERLKGVDSTLKIQPAELGDSAVYLCASSLNPLTDTQYFGPGTRLTVL.